One and the same sample provided the 30 T cell receptor beta chains below, sequenced in a study of T-cell reconstitution after alpha-beta-depleted transplantation in children. TCRbeta library construction was performed incorporating unique molecular identifiers. From the PCR reads, TCRdb called clonotypes with MiXCR, one entry per CDR3 protein. The table has around 500,000 distinct CDR3 sequences, 23% seen once. Specimen: PBMCs, mostly from graft donor cells, collected 360 days after TCRalphabeta/CD19-depleted stem cell transplant. These TCRs come from a boy in the first two years of life who had a stem cell transplant for acute myeloid leukemia, so the T cells may come from the graft donor.

The genes are TRBV24-1 and TRBJ2-1; D is perhaps TRBD2 (5 bases). The V and J ends lost 5 bases and 5 bases respectively, with 12 bases between them. The germline gives CDR1 KGHDR, CDR2 SFDVKD. CDR3 size: 14 residues. This chain's CDR3 is CATSGENINNEQFF. CDR3 bases: TGTGCCACCAGTGGGGAGAACATAAACAATGAGCAGTTCTTC.

This chain joins TRBV15 and TRBJ1-1; D possibly corresponds to TRBD1 (5 bases). Germline values: CDR1 LNHNV, CDR2 YYDKDF (reference sequence). The CDR3 covers 15 residues. The V end was cut by 7 bases, the J end by 2 bases, with 17 bases between. CDR3: CATNSWGSPNTEAFF. In DNA form, the CDR3 reads TGTGCCACCAACTCCTGGGGCAGCCCCAACACTGAAGCTTTCTTT.

This clonotype came up many times. This rearrangement joins TRBV29-1 to TRBJ2-2; D gene uncertain. V lost 5 bases, J lost 3 bases, and 10 bases lay in between. This CDR3 is built from 13 residues. CDR1 SQVTM and CDR2 ANQGSEA come from the germline V gene. CDR3 sequence: CSVSPLDTGELFF. In nucleotides, the CDR3 is TGCAGCGTTTCTCCCCTAGACACCGGGGAGCTGTTTTTT.

V and J are TRBV18 and TRBJ2-2; tentatively, D is TRBD2 (6 bases). Deletions cut 2 bases from V and 1 base from J, with 8 bases between. CDR1 and CDR2 from the germline V gene are KGHSH and LQKENI. This CDR3 region has 15 residues. CDR3 amino acids: CASSPGGENTGELFF. For the CDR3, the DNA is TGTGCCAGCTCACCAGGCGGGGAGAACACCGGGGAGCTGTTTTTT.

This clonotype has a single count. The chain links TRBV4-1 to TRBJ2-3, with 11 bases identical to TRBD2. V dropped 0 bases and J dropped 3; count of bases not matched to a gene: 8. Germline lookup yields CDR1 MGHRA and CDR2 YSYEKL. The CDR3 extends over 18 amino acids. The CDR3 sequence: CASSQDPPGLAATDTQYF. DNA for the CDR3: TGCGCCAGCAGCCAAGATCCCCCGGGACTAGCGGCAACAGATACGCAGTATTTT.

The J gene is TRBJ1-4, the V gene TRBV25-1; tentatively, D is TRBD1 (6 bases). The CDR3 runs 16 residues. V was shortened by 0 bases and J by 5 bases, with 13 bases between the two germline ends. The V gene's germline CDR1 is MGHDK and CDR2 SYGVNS. CDR3 loop: CASSEYTGGPNEKLFF. CDR3 DNA: TGTGCCAGCAGTGAATACACGGGGGGCCCGAATGAAAAACTGTTTTTT.

This clonotype was detected a few times. The V call is TRBV7-3, the J call TRBJ2-1; D gene ambiguous. The germline CDR1 and CDR2 sequences are SGHTA and FQGTGA. The CDR3 runs 13 residues. Trimming pared 4 bases from V and 7 bases from J, leaving 11 bases between. CDR3 region: CASSYEPMNEQFF. The CDR3 DNA sequence: TGTGCCAGCAGCTATGAGCCAATGAATGAGCAGTTCTTC.

The DNA for the CDR3 is TGTGCCAGCTCACATCCCGCCAGCACAGATACGCAGTATTTT. Encoded protein: CASSHPASTDTQYF. The chain links TRBV18 to TRBJ2-3; D unclear. The V end was cut by 4 bases, the J end by 0 bases, with 8 bases between. In germline, CDR1 is KGHSH, CDR2 LQKENI. The CDR3 is 14 amino acids. The full variable domain, rest sourced from reference TRBV18 and TRBJ2-3, is NAGVMQNPRHLVRRRGQEARLRCSPMKGHSHVYWYRQLPEEGLKFMVYLQKENIIDESGMPKERFSAEFPKEGPSILRIQQVVRGDSAAYFCASSHPASTDTQYFGPGTRLTVL.

This clonotype was seen more than once but under ten times. The rearrangement joins TRBV6-5 to TRBJ2-1; 12 positions match TRBD2. The CDR3 length is 19 residues. V trimming: 2 bases; J trimming: 7 bases; junction bases outside the gene matches: 15. Per the germline V gene, CDR1 is MNHEY and CDR2 is SVGAGI. The CDR3 DNA reads as TGTGCCAGCAGTTACCGTCCCGCTAGCGGGGGGGGCCCATCGAATGAGCAGTTCTTC. Translation gives CASSYRPASGGGPSNEQFF.

This clonotype was detected many times. V and J are TRBV27 and TRBJ2-2, with D perhaps being TRBD1 or TRBD2 (5 bases each). With 7 bases removed from V and 4 bases from J, the gap between germline ends came to 10 bases. The germline V gene has CDR1 MNHEY and CDR2 SMNVEV (reference sequence). The CDR3 has 13 residues. The CDR3 DNA follows: TGTGCCAGCACCGTCGGGGCCACCGGGGAGCTGTTTTTT. Translated: CASTVGATGELFF.

The V gene is TRBV6-1, the J gene TRBJ2-5, with D tentatively TRBD1 (6 bases). Germline CDR1 is MNHNS and CDR2 is SASEGT. The CDR3 totals 13 residues. Trimming removed 6 bases from V and 5 bases from J, with 13 bases in between. CDR3 coding DNA: TGTGCCAGCAGGGACAGTGCTGGCGAGACCCAGTACTTC. Amino acids: CASRDSAGETQYF.

The J gene is TRBJ2-7, the V gene TRBV11-2; 8 bases are shared with TRBD1. The CDR3 has 17 residues. Germline V gives CDR1 SGHAT, CDR2 FQNNGV. The V and J ends lost 5 bases and 6 bases, in that order; junction bases with no gene match: 18. The CDR3 here is CASSRIDPGQASPEQYF. For the CDR3, the DNA is TGTGCCAGCAGCCGGATAGATCCGGGACAGGCCTCCCCCGAGCAGTACTTC.

This clonotype has ten or more counts. The gene calls are TRBV20-1 and TRBJ2-3; TRBD2 matches at 7 bases. The CDR3 length is 14 residues. V lost 1 base and J lost 5; bases outside the gene matches: 6. CDR1 DFQATT and CDR2 SNEGSKA come from the germline V gene (reference sequence). The CDR3 loop is CSARVGGNGDTQYF. Written as DNA, the CDR3 is TGCAGTGCTAGAGTGGGGGGGAATGGAGATACGCAGTATTTT.

The chain joins TRBV11-2 to TRBJ2-5, with D hard to call. V was cut by 0 bases and J by 5 bases, with 10 bases left in between. CDR3 length: 14 residues. The V gene's germline CDR1 is SGHAT and CDR2 FQNNGV. CDR3 sequence (DNA): TGTGCCAGCAGCTTAGATCTTCCCTACGAGACCCAGTACTTC. This gives the protein CASSLDLPYETQYF.

The chain employs TRBV7-9 and TRBJ1-1; no clear D gene. Germline values: CDR1 SEHNR, CDR2 FQNEAQ (reference sequence). The V end was cut by 10 bases, the J end by 4 bases, with 16 bases between. CDR3 size: 13 residues. The CDR3 nucleotides are TGTGCCACCTCCTCAGGTTCGTCCACTGAAGCTTTCTTT. Translation gives CATSSGSSTEAFF. The full variable domain, completed using reference TRBV7-9 and TRBJ1-1, is DTGVSQNPRHKITKRGQNVTFRCDPISEHNRLYWYRQTLGQGPEFLTYFQNEAQLEKSRLLSDRFSAERPKGSFSTLEIQRTEQGDSAMYLCATSSGSSTEAFFGQGTRLTVV.

There are a few counts of this clonotype. The CDR3: CARGTGDNEQFF. Here the CDR3 DNA reads TGTGCCAGAGGGACAGGGGACAATGAGCAGTTCTTC. The chain employs TRBV2 and TRBJ2-1; 10 bases map to TRBD1. The CDR3 runs to 12 residues. CDR1 and CDR2 (germline): SNHLY, FYNNEI. J gave up 5 bases and V 9 bases, and 1 base lay outside the gene matches.

This chain connects TRBV4-2 to TRBJ2-7; 8 nucleotides agree with TRBD1. J was trimmed by 4 bases and V by 1 base; bases with no gene match: 12. This CDR3 spans 17 amino acids. Germline CDR1 LGHNA, CDR2 YNFKEQ. The CDR3 is CASSQGGPGGAGYEQYF. The CDR3 DNA reads as TGTGCCAGCAGCCAAGGTGGCCCAGGGGGCGCTGGATACGAGCAGTACTTC.

This clonotype has just a few counts. The chain joins TRBV12-3 or TRBV12-4 to TRBJ1-3; D gene ambiguous. This CDR3 region has 15 residues. The germline V and J ends were trimmed by 4 bases and 3 bases, with 13 bases remaining between them. This CDR3 is CASSSSTASGNTIYF. The CDR3 DNA reads as TGTGCCAGCAGTTCCTCCACGGCCAGTGGAAACACCATATATTTT.

Relative to its sample, this clonotype is medium-sized. The chain has TRBV5-1 and TRBJ2-5; 10 positions match TRBD1. V dropped 5 bases and J dropped 6; count of bases not matched to a gene: 10. The CDR3 covers 15 residues. Germline CDR1 reads SGHRS; CDR2 reads YFSETQ. CDR3 sequence (DNA): TGCGCCAGCAGACCCGGACAGGGGGGGCAGAAGACCCAGTACTTC. This sequence encodes CASRPGQGGQKTQYF.

The chain links TRBV29-1 to TRBJ1-1; D remains unclear. V lost 3 bases to trimming and J lost 0 bases, with 8 bases between them. Germline loops: CDR1 SQVTM, CDR2 ANQGSEA. The CDR3 runs to 13 residues. CDR3 DNA sequence: TGCAGCGTTGATAACAGAATGAACACTGAAGCTTTCTTT. This translates into CSVDNRMNTEAFF.

V and J are TRBV20-1 and TRBJ1-5, with D possibly matching TRBD1 (6 bases). Between the trimmed V and J ends, which lost 5 bases and 4 bases, there was a span of 15 bases. CDR1 and CDR2 from the germline V gene are DFQATT and SNEGSKA (reference sequence). The CDR3 has 14 amino acids. The CDR3: CSAVFTGLNQPQHF. CDR3 in DNA: TGCAGTGCTGTTTTTACAGGGTTGAATCAGCCCCAGCATTTT.

This clonotype came up many times. The chain recombines TRBV6-1 with TRBJ2-7; 9 bases align to TRBD2. The CDR3 contains 13 residues. Trimming cost V 8 bases and J 5 bases; bases outside gene matches: 7. The germline V gene encodes CDR1 MNHNS and CDR2 SASEGT. CDR3 in DNA: TGTGCCAGCGGCGGGGGGGCTGTTAACGAGCAGTACGTC. The encoded protein is CASGGGAVNEQYV.

V is TRBV20-1 and J is TRBJ2-3; 10 nucleotides agree with TRBD1. The germline CDR1 and CDR2 sequences are DFQATT and SNEGSKA (reference sequence). The junction had 11 bases not matched to a gene; V was cut back by 2 bases and J by 3 bases. The CDR3 length is 17 residues. CDR3 amino acids: CSARPNSGGQGTDTQYF. In DNA form, the CDR3 reads TGCAGTGCTAGACCCAACTCCGGGGGACAGGGGACAGATACGCAGTATTTT.

The CDR3 region is CASTRQLGIQYF. The CDR3 nucleotides are TGTGCCAGCACCCGACAGCTAGGCATTCAGTACTTC. This chain links TRBV11-2 with TRBJ2-4; tentatively, D is TRBD1 (5 bases). Per germline, CDR1 SGHAT and CDR2 FQNNGV. V was cut by 7 bases and J by 9 bases, with 13 bases left in between. The CDR3 runs 12 residues.

This clonotype was recorded at least ten times. The rearrangement uses TRBV7-2 and TRBJ2-1, with D perhaps matching TRBD2 (7 bases). Trimming stripped 5 bases from V and 2 bases from J, with 19 bases between. CDR3 length equals 17 residues. The germline CDR1 and CDR2 sequences are SGHTA and FQGNSA. CDR3 DNA sequence: TGTGCCAGCAGCCCCACTTTGACGGGGGGCCCCTACAATGAGCAGTTCTTC. It specifies CASSPTLTGGPYNEQFF.

Of note for this clonotype: No conserved phenylalanine or tryptophan ends this CDR3, so it is likely a read error. The rearrangement uses TRBV29-1 and TRBJ1-1, with D unresolved. The V end was cut by 2 bases, the J end by 4 bases, with 11 bases between. The CDR3 runs to 13 residues. Germline CDR1 is SQVTM and CDR2 is ANQGSEA. CDR3 DNA sequence: TGCAGCGTTGAACGGGGTCTCGGCACTGAAGCTTTCTGT. It yields the protein CSVERGLGTEAFC.

The sample holds many counts of this clonotype. The chain links TRBV5-1 to TRBJ1-1; D is unclear. The length of the CDR3 is 14 residues. Germline CDR1 and CDR2: SGHRS and YFSETQ. The V end was cut by 4 bases, the J end by 5 bases, with 15 bases between. The DNA for the CDR3 is TGCGCCAGCAGCCAGCGAAGCCTGGATACTGAAGCTTTCTTT. It specifies CASSQRSLDTEAFF.

Details on this clonotype: The CDR3 does not end in the conserved phenylalanine or tryptophan, so this is likely a read error. The chain links TRBV14 to TRBJ1-2, with a possible D match to TRBD1 (6 bases). The CDR3 is 14 amino acids. Deletions cut 6 bases from V and 5 bases from J, with 16 bases between. Germline CDR1 and CDR2: SGHDN and FVKESK. The DNA of the CDR3 is TGTGCCAGCAGGCCCGGGGGCTCGGAATATGGCTACACCATC. It encodes CASRPGGSEYGYTI.

This clonotype appeared a few times. The V call is TRBV20-1, the J call TRBJ2-3; D is possibly TRBD2 (6 bases). Germline V gives CDR1 DFQATT, CDR2 SNEGSKA (reference sequence). The CDR3 sequence is 15 residues long. Trimming took off 6 bases at V and 2 bases at J, with 18 bases between the two ends. CDR3 sequence: CSASRWGVDTDTQYF. The CDR3 region has the DNA TGCAGTGCCAGCCGATGGGGGGTGGACACAGATACGCAGTATTTT.

This clonotype was seen repeatedly, ten times or more. The chain is built from TRBV20-1 and TRBJ1-1; 7 bases are shared with TRBD1. Germline trimming cut 8 bases from V and 0 bases from J; bases unmatched to any gene: 12. The CDR3 contains 15 residues. Germline V gene sequence: CDR1 DFQATT, CDR2 SNEGSKA (reference sequence). In DNA form, the CDR3 reads TGCAGTTGCGACCGGGACAGTATAATGAACACTGAAGCTTTCTTT. Residues: CSCDRDSIMNTEAFF.